Included here is one T cell receptor (beta chain) sequence, with context. The data originate from a study of blood T cell repertoires in COVID-19. V shed 2 bases and J 8 bases; nucleotides not matched to a gene: 7. The CDR3 runs to 14 residues. Germline V gene sequence: CDR1 SEHNR, CDR2 FQNEAQ (reference sequence). In the original analysis: Amplified reference gene primers provided the basis for estimating nucleated cell counts. The assay was immunoSEQ multiplex PCR, and TCRdb's table has in-frame clones only and misses some. V and J calls plus clone size are reproduced from that table; the DNA served to infer D and trimming. The data hold some 160,000 clones, with around three quarters observed a single time. Each participant's cohort was designated according to participant-reported clinical history.

V is TRBV7-9 and J is TRBJ1-2, with 8 positions matching TRBD1. This receptor was taken from a woman in her seventies in a cohort exposed to, infected with or recovered from COVID-19 (not recorded which). Sequenced material: PBMCs or T cells enriched from blood (not recorded which). The CDR3 DNA is TGTGCCAGCAGCTTACACGGACAGGGCTACGGCTACACCTTC. Its protein is CASSLHGQGYGYTF.